Listed here are 30 T cell receptor beta chains from one sample, sequenced in a study of cytomegalovirus exposure and HLA in healthy donors. Profiled with immunoSEQ multiplex PCR; TCRdb holds only in-frame clones, not every one. The repertoire has tens of thousands of clones, roughly nine tenths of them found once; the top ten carry 2.5% to 4%. Input material: PBMCs. The source of these receptors is a man younger than 30 in good health and CMV-seronegative.

V is TRBV5-1 and J is TRBJ2-3; TRBD2 aligns across 9 bases. Germline values: CDR1 SGHRS, CDR2 YFSETQ. The CDR3 loop spans 15 amino acids. The junction had 5 bases not matched to a gene; V was cut back by 3 bases and J by 3 bases. The CDR3 reads CASSWAGGSTDTQYF. In nucleotides, the CDR3 is TGCGCCAGCAGCTGGGCGGGAGGGTCTACAGATACGCAGTATTTT.

This clone came up a few times. V usage is TRBV27 and J usage is TRBJ2-7, with 9 bases identical to TRBD2. Per the germline V gene, CDR1 is MNHEY and CDR2 is SMNVEV (reference sequence). The CDR3 extends over 15 amino acids. V lost 6 bases and J lost 4; bases outside the gene matches: 10. CDR3 in amino acids: CASSPLGTSRYEQYF. The CDR3, as DNA: TGTGCCAGCAGCCCCCTCGGGACTAGCCGTTACGAGCAGTACTTC.

The V call is TRBV7-2, the J call TRBJ1-4; 11 positions agree with TRBD1. From germline, CDR1 is SGHTA and CDR2 FQGNSA. The junction had 6 bases not matched to a gene; V was cut back by 6 bases and J by 6 bases. The CDR3 is 15 amino acids. DNA for the CDR3: TGTGCCAGCAGTTTACCGGGACAGGGGGATGAAAAACTGTTTTTT. It encodes CASSLPGQGDEKLFF.

This chain uses TRBV18 with TRBJ2-1; TRBD2 matches at 12 bases. This CDR3 comprises 17 residues. Germline trimming cut 4 bases from V and 8 bases from J; bases unmatched to any gene: 12. The V gene's germline CDR1 is KGHSH and CDR2 LQKENI. In nucleotides, the CDR3 is TGTGCCAGCTCACGCCTTCCTGGGCTAGCGGGAGGGTATGAGCAGTTCTTC. Its protein product is CASSRLPGLAGGYEQFF.

The CDR3 coding sequence is TGTGCCAGCAGTGACGTCCTAGCGTTCTACAATGAGCAGTTCTTC. This translates into CASSDVLAFYNEQFF. The chain carries TRBV25-1 and TRBJ2-1; D may be TRBD2 (6 bases). The CDR3 consists of 15 residues. Germline CDR1 is MGHDK and CDR2 is SYGVNS. Trimming took off 3 bases at V and 3 bases at J, with 12 bases between the two ends.

The chain employs TRBV10-3 and TRBJ2-2; D remains unclear. From germline, CDR1 is ENHRY and CDR2 SYGVKD. V was pared by 0 bases and J by 2 bases, with 7 bases between. The CDR3 is 15 amino acids. The CDR3 spells CAISESTANTGELFF. The DNA of the CDR3 is TGTGCCATCAGTGAGTCAACAGCTAACACCGGGGAGCTGTTTTTT.

The chain has TRBV19 and TRBJ1-2; D remains unclear. Deletions cut 4 bases from V and 2 bases from J, with 11 bases between. CDR3 length equals 14 residues. In germline, CDR1 is LNHDA, CDR2 SQIVND (reference sequence). The CDR3 bases are TGTGCCAGTAGTACCGGGTTAGGAAACTATGGCTACACCTTC. This sequence encodes CASSTGLGNYGYTF. Complete variable domain (other parts from reference TRBV19 and TRBJ1-2): DGGITQSPKYLFRKEGQNVTLSCEQNLNHDAMYWYRQDPGQGLRLIYYSQIVNDFQKGDIAEGYSVSREKKESFPLTVTSAQKNPTAFYLCASSTGLGNYGYTFGSGTRLTVV.

J is TRBJ2-7 and V is TRBV19; 15 nucleotides agree with TRBD2. V was pared by 4 bases and J by 7 bases, with 5 bases of the junction left unmatched. The CDR3 contains 15 residues. Germline V gives CDR1 LNHDA, CDR2 SQIVND (reference sequence). In DNA, the CDR3 is TGTGCCAGTAGTACACAGGGACTAGCGGGAGGAGAGCAGTACTTC. It specifies CASSTQGLAGGEQYF.

The V call is TRBV28, the J call TRBJ1-4; D is possibly TRBD1 (5 bases). With 2 bases removed from V and 5 bases from J, the gap between germline ends came to 9 bases. Per germline, CDR1 MDHEN and CDR2 SYDVKM. There are 14 residues in the CDR3. This CDR3 is CASSLPPGNEKLFF. The CDR3 DNA follows: TGTGCCAGCAGTTTACCTCCAGGGAATGAAAAACTGTTTTTT.

The V and J genes are TRBV9 and TRBJ2-1; D perhaps matches TRBD2 (6 bases). CDR1 is SGDLS, CDR2 YYNGEE, per germline. The V end lost 4 bases, the J end lost 5 bases, and 22 bases lay between the germline ends. The CDR3 sequence is 17 residues long. The CDR3 loop is CASSMGEASVGNNEQFF. The CDR3 DNA follows: TGTGCCAGCAGCATGGGGGAGGCTAGCGTCGGAAACAATGAGCAGTTCTTC.

The chain uses TRBV5-1 and TRBJ1-5; D is unclear. The CDR3 consists of 16 residues. Trimming stripped 0 bases from V and 6 bases from J, with 16 bases between. Germline-derived CDR1 and CDR2 are SGHRS and YFSETQ. The CDR3 is CASSLALRVGAQPQHF. The CDR3, as DNA: TGCGCCAGCAGCTTGGCTTTACGGGTTGGCGCTCAGCCCCAGCATTTT.

The rearrangement links TRBV9 to TRBJ2-7; D is possibly TRBD2 (5 bases). The CDR3 runs 14 residues. The V gene's germline CDR1 is SGDLS and CDR2 YYNGEE. Trimming shortened V by 0 bases and J by 2 bases, and 9 bases separated the two germline ends. CDR3: CASSVAGLAYEQYF. The CDR3, as DNA: TGTGCCAGCAGCGTAGCCGGACTCGCCTACGAGCAGTACTTC.

The chain carries TRBV7-2 and TRBJ2-5; D is perhaps TRBD1 (5 bases). The CDR3 spans 14 residues. Germline CDR1 is SGHTA and CDR2 is FQGNSA. Deletions cut 5 bases from V and 2 bases from J, with 12 bases between. The CDR3 DNA follows: TGTGCCAGCAGCACCAATCAGGGACAAGAGACCCAGTACTTC. Encoded protein: CASSTNQGQETQYF.

This chain uses TRBV10-3 with TRBJ2-7, with 7 bases fitting TRBD1. Germline V gene lookup returns CDR1 ENHRY and CDR2 SYGVKD. The CDR3 is made up of 14 amino acids. With 4 bases clipped from V and 3 bases from J, the junction kept 6 bases outside the gene matches. Written as DNA, the CDR3 is TGTGCCATCAGTGCGACAGGGAAAGACTACGAGCAGTACTTC. This translates into CAISATGKDYEQYF.

V is TRBV7-9 and J is TRBJ2-2; TRBD2 agrees at 7 bases. The V gene end was trimmed by 9 bases and the J gene end by 1 base; junction bases not matched to a gene: 5. CDR3 size: 14 residues. Germline V lookup: CDR1 SEHNR, CDR2 FQNEAQ (reference sequence). The CDR3 loop reads CASRRGGNTGELFF. DNA of the CDR3: TGTGCCAGTAGACGCGGGGGGAACACCGGGGAGCTGTTTTTT. Complete variable domain (other parts from reference TRBV7-9 and TRBJ2-2): DTGVSQNPRHKITKRGQNVTFRCDPISEHNRLYWYRQTLGQGPEFLTYFQNEAQLEKSRLLSDRFSAERPKGSFSTLEIQRTEQGDSAMYLCASRRGGNTGELFFGEGSRLTVL.

The J gene is TRBJ1-3, the V gene TRBV2; D gene ambiguous. This CDR3 region has 13 residues. In germline, CDR1 is SNHLY, CDR2 FYNNEI. The V and J ends lost 2 bases and 9 bases respectively, with 11 bases between them. As DNA, the CDR3 is TGTGCCAGCAGTGAACTCGCTGCACTCACCATATATTTT. Its protein product is CASSELAALTIYF.

The chain joins TRBV7-3 to TRBJ1-5; perhaps TRBD1 as D (5 bases). The CDR3 covers 13 residues. CDR1 and CDR2 (germline): SGHTA, FQGTGA. V was pared by 5 bases and J by 4 bases, with 9 bases between. CDR3 nucleotide sequence: TGTGCCAGCAGCGCTCGACAGAATCAGCCCCAGCATTTT. It codes for CASSARQNQPQHF.

The gene calls are TRBV28 and TRBJ1-5; D is unresolved. V lost 8 bases and J lost 9, with 11 bases in between. The CDR3 totals 11 residues. Germline V gives CDR1 MDHEN, CDR2 SYDVKM. CDR3 in amino acids: CASGETRPQHF. As DNA, the CDR3 is TGTGCCAGCGGTGAAACGAGGCCCCAGCATTTT.

The chain recombines TRBV30 with TRBJ2-7; TRBD1 matches at 7 bases. This CDR3 spans 14 amino acids. In germline, CDR1 is GTSNPN, CDR2 SVGIG (reference sequence). Germline trimming cut 2 bases from V and 5 bases from J; bases unmatched to any gene: 9. DNA for the CDR3: TGTGCCTGGAGTTACGACAGGGAACGGCACGAGCAGTACTTC. It specifies CAWSYDRERHEQYF.

This chain joins TRBV28 and TRBJ1-2, with D unresolved. This CDR3 contains 12 residues. V was trimmed by 8 bases and J by 8 bases, leaving 15 bases between them. Germline CDR1 is MDHEN and CDR2 is SYDVKM. The CDR3 protein is CASRSSSLGYTF. The DNA of the CDR3 is TGTGCCAGCCGAAGTAGCTCTTTGGGCTACACCTTC.

The chain joins TRBV6-6 to TRBJ2-1; TRBD2 matches at 7 bases. The CDR3 has 13 residues. CDR1 MNHNY and CDR2 SVGAGI come from the germline V gene (reference sequence). The trim removed 6 bases at V and 10 bases at J, leaving 9 bases unmatched. The DNA of the CDR3 is TGTGCCAGCAGACGACTAGCCCGGGGGGAGCAGTTCTTC. Its protein is CASRRLARGEQFF.

The CDR3 spells CASSQGTLGTYEQYF. The CDR3 DNA reads TGCGCCAGCAGCCAAGGGACACTTGGGACCTACGAGCAGTACTTC. This chain links TRBV4-3 with TRBJ2-7; weak D call: TRBD1 (5 bases). The CDR3 runs 15 residues. The V gene lost 1 base and the J gene lost 2 bases, with 12 bases spanning the gap. In germline, CDR1 is LGHNA, CDR2 YSLEER.

This rearrangement joins TRBV27 to TRBJ2-1; D is undetermined. The CDR3 consists of 14 residues. The V end was cut by 3 bases, the J end by 8 bases, with 14 bases between. Germline V gene data show CDR1 as MNHEY and CDR2 as SMNVEV (reference sequence). DNA for the CDR3: TGTGCCAGCAGTTTTTTAGCAACGTGGGATGAGCAGTTCTTC. Protein: CASSFLATWDEQFF.

The rearrangement joins TRBV5-6 to TRBJ2-3; possible D gene TRBD2, 5 bases. There are 14 residues in the CDR3. Germline loops: CDR1 SGHDT, CDR2 YYEEEE. V dropped 0 bases and J dropped 3 bases, with 8 bases sitting between them. CDR3 in DNA: TGTGCCAGCAGCTTGGTGAGGGTAACAGATACGCAGTATTTT. Its translation: CASSLVRVTDTQYF.

The chain is built from TRBV7-2 and TRBJ2-7; 11 bases are a match to TRBD2. The V and J ends lost 5 bases and 6 bases, in that order; junction bases with no gene match: 15. Per the germline V gene, CDR1 is SGHTA and CDR2 is FQGNSA. CDR3 length: 17 residues. Written as DNA, the CDR3 is TGTGCCAGCAGCATCCGGGTAGCGGGAGGGCCTATAGGCGAGCAGTACTTC. Protein: CASSIRVAGGPIGEQYF.

V usage is TRBV29-1 and J usage is TRBJ2-3; no reliable D call. Germline-derived CDR1 and CDR2 are SQVTM and ANQGSEA. The ends were cut back, 5 bases at V and 7 bases at J, with 7 bases in the middle. This CDR3 comprises 10 residues. The CDR3 sequence: CSVTLNTQYF. The CDR3 DNA follows: TGCAGCGTTACTCTGAATACGCAGTATTTT.

The chain couples TRBV13 to TRBJ2-1, with a weak D call TRBD2 (5 bases). The V and J ends lost 5 bases and 2 bases respectively, with 25 bases between them. Germline CDR1 and CDR2: PRHDT and FYEKMQ (reference sequence). The CDR3 has 19 amino acids. CDR3 coding DNA: TGTGCCAGCAGCGCGAACCCGGTTTTTAAGAGGGCCCCCTACAATGAGCAGTTCTTC. Its translation: CASSANPVFKRAPYNEQFF. Filled out from reference TRBV13 and TRBJ2-1, the complete variable domain reads AAGVIQSPRHLIKEKRETATLKCYPIPRHDTVYWYQQGPGQDPQFLISFYEKMQSDKGSIPDRFSAQQFSDYHSELNMSSLELGDSALYFCASSANPVFKRAPYNEQFFGPGTRLTVL.

The chain uses TRBV4-3 and TRBJ1-3; D is perhaps TRBD1 (5 bases). The germline gives CDR1 LGHNA, CDR2 YSLEER. V lost 4 bases, J lost 0 bases, and 13 bases lay in between. CDR3 size: 16 residues. CDR3: CASSLQGTGSGNTIYF. CDR3 in DNA: TGCGCCAGCAGCCTTCAGGGTACAGGCTCTGGAAACACCATATATTTT.

The J gene is TRBJ2-6, the V gene TRBV5-5, with TRBD1 matching over 7 bases. The ends lost 3 bases at V and 0 bases at J; junction bases unmatched: 12. Looked up from germline, CDR1 is SGHKS and CDR2 is YYEKEE (reference sequence). The CDR3 loop spans 19 amino acids. The chain's CDR3 is CASSSSPTRGPSGANVLTF. CDR3 bases: TGTGCCAGCAGCTCGTCCCCGACAAGGGGGCCCTCTGGGGCCAACGTCCTGACTTTC.

In this sample, this clone turned up many times. V is TRBV4-3 and J is TRBJ1-2, with a tentative D call TRBD1 (6 bases). The germline V gene encodes CDR1 LGHNA and CDR2 YSLEER. Trimming took off 8 bases at V and 8 bases at J, with 12 bases between the two ends. This CDR3 has 11 residues. CDR3 sequence (DNA): TGCGCCAGCGGGGGACAAGGAGGCTACACCTTC. It translates to CASGGQGGYTF.